The 20 T cell receptor beta chains below come from one sample, sequenced in a study of T cell responses to AZD1222 COVID-19 vaccine. Method: immunoSEQ multiplex PCR; TCRdb's copy keeps in-frame clones and lacks some. The sample shows about 140,000 clones, roughly nine tenths of them seen only once. The sequencing used peripheral blood, collected on day 0 of AZD1222 vaccination. These TCRs come from an adult in good health.

This chain links TRBV28 with TRBJ2-3; 12 bases fit TRBD2. This CDR3 is built from 15 residues. Trimming removed 4 bases from V and 2 bases from J; junction bases left unmatched: 1. Germline V gives CDR1 MDHEN, CDR2 SYDVKM. CDR3: CASSSSGRVTDTQYF. In nucleotides, the CDR3 is TGTGCCAGCAGTTCTAGCGGGAGGGTCACAGATACGCAGTATTTT.

The J gene is TRBJ2-4, the V gene TRBV3-1 (or the pseudogene TRBV3-2); TRBD2 matches 13 bases. CDR3 length: 17 amino acids. The ends lost 5 bases at V and 7 bases at J; junction bases unmatched: 11. Germline CDR1 reads LGHDT; CDR2 reads YNNKEL (reference sequence). CDR3 coding DNA: TGTGCCAGCAGCAAGGGACTAGCGGGGACCCGGGGGAACATTCAGTACTTC. It specifies CASSKGLAGTRGNIQYF.

This chain uses TRBV2 with TRBJ1-2, with no clear D. The germline gives CDR1 SNHLY, CDR2 FYNNEI. This CDR3 contains 15 residues. Trimming cost V 8 bases and J 5 bases, with 21 bases left between them. DNA for the CDR3: TGTGCCAGCGTCGCGACGGCGGGAGCGCGGTATGGCTACACCTTC. This sequence encodes CASVATAGARYGYTF.

V gene TRBV7-2 combines with J gene TRBJ1-2; D perhaps matches TRBD1 (5 bases). V lost 6 bases to trimming and J lost 4 bases, with 9 bases between them. Germline CDR1 is SGHTA and CDR2 is FQGNSA. The CDR3 spans 12 residues. The CDR3: CASRRDFYGYTF. Here the CDR3 DNA reads TGTGCCAGCAGAAGGGACTTCTATGGCTACACCTTC.

The chain links TRBV5-1 to TRBJ1-1; D is ambiguous. Trimming cost V 0 bases and J 4 bases, with 7 bases left between them. CDR1 is SGHRS, CDR2 YFSETQ, per germline. The CDR3 has 13 amino acids. The CDR3: CASSLVASTEAFF. For the CDR3, the DNA is TGCGCCAGCAGCTTGGTGGCGTCCACTGAAGCTTTCTTT.

This chain joins TRBV5-1 and TRBJ2-7; TRBD2 might be the D (6 bases). V gave up 5 bases and J gave up 2 bases, with 17 bases separating them. Looked up from germline, CDR1 is SGHRS and CDR2 is YFSETQ. This CDR3 is built from 15 residues. As DNA, the CDR3 is TGCGCCAGCAGGTCCCCTGATAGCGGAACCTACGAGCAGTACTTC. It codes for CASRSPDSGTYEQYF.

This chain connects TRBV7-2 to TRBJ2-2; maybe TRBD1 (5 bases). The CDR3 runs to 13 residues. Trimming removed 3 bases at V and 5 bases at J, with 7 bases between. Germline V CDR1 and CDR2: SGHTA, FQGNSA. The CDR3 loop is CASSFSGTGELFF. The CDR3 DNA reads TGTGCCAGCAGCTTTTCAGGGACCGGGGAGCTGTTTTTT. The variable domain in full, with the rest retrieved from reference TRBV7-2 and TRBJ2-2, is GAGVSQSPSNKVTEKGKDVELRCDPISGHTALYWYRQSLGQGLEFLIYFQGNSAPDKSGLPSDRFSAERTGGSVSTLTIQRTQQEDSAVYLCASSFSGTGELFFGEGSRLTVL.

The chain carries TRBV3-1 (or the pseudogene TRBV3-2) and TRBJ2-3, with D perhaps TRBD1 (6 bases). This CDR3 is built from 17 residues. The V end was cut by 2 bases, the J end by 2 bases, with 17 bases between. Germline CDR1 LGHDT, CDR2 YNNKEL (reference sequence). CDR3 in DNA: TGTGCCAGCAGCCAATCCGGGACAAACACCTACACAGATACGCAGTATTTT. This codes for CASSQSGTNTYTDTQYF.

This chain joins TRBV24-1 and TRBJ2-1; D perhaps matches TRBD1 (7 bases). V lost 4 bases to trimming and J lost 15 bases, with 15 bases between them. Germline CDR1 reads KGHDR; CDR2 reads SFDVKD. The CDR3 consists of 12 residues. The CDR3 DNA follows: TGTGCCACCAGTGACCCGACAGGGAGGCCGTTCTTC. Translating it yields CATSDPTGRPFF.

V is TRBV7-2 and J is TRBJ1-5, with TRBD1 matching 7 bases. This CDR3 has 14 amino acids. With 7 bases clipped from V and 6 bases from J, the junction kept 9 bases outside the gene matches. Looked up from germline, CDR1 is SGHTA and CDR2 is FQGNSA. The CDR3 DNA sequence: TGTGCCAGCACCCGTCAGGGGGGCGTTCAGCCCCAGCATTTT. Translating gives CASTRQGGVQPQHF.

The chain has TRBV23-1 and TRBJ1-3, with D unresolved. TRBV23-1 is annotated as an ORF whose role is uncertain. This CDR3 has 20 residues. Trimming stripped 0 bases from V and 0 bases from J, with 21 bases between. Written as DNA, the CDR3 is TGCGCCAGCAGTCAATCTCGGTTCAAGCACGGAGGAACCTCTGGAAACACCATATATTTT. It translates to CASSQSRFKHGGTSGNTIYF.

The rearrangement joins TRBV6-4 to TRBJ2-5; D call uncertain. Germline values: CDR1 MRHNA, CDR2 SNTAGT. Trimming cost V 3 bases and J 3 bases, with 2 bases left between them. The CDR3 loop spans 11 amino acids. The CDR3 loop is CASSDEETQYF. The CDR3 coding sequence is TGTGCCAGCAGTGATGAAGAGACCCAGTACTTC.

About this clone: This sample also contains other DNA sequences that code for the same CDR3. The chain links TRBV2 to TRBJ1-1; D gene uncertain. CDR3 size: 11 residues. Trimming shortened V by 4 bases and J by 4 bases, and 4 bases separated the two germline ends. Per germline, CDR1 SNHLY and CDR2 FYNNEI. CDR3 sequence reads: CASSVSTEAFF. As DNA, the CDR3 is TGTGCCAGCAGTGTGTCCACTGAAGCTTTCTTT.

The rearrangement uses TRBV9 and TRBJ2-1, with 8 bases identical to TRBD2. Germline V gene sequence: CDR1 SGDLS, CDR2 YYNGEE. The trim removed 0 bases at V and 4 bases at J, leaving 3 bases unmatched. The CDR3 runs 15 residues. The CDR3 DNA sequence: TGTGCCAGCAGCGTAGGACGGGAGGGGTACAATGAGCAGTTCTTC. It specifies CASSVGREGYNEQFF.

This chain links TRBV5-1 with TRBJ2-2; TRBD1 aligns across 10 bases. The CDR3 consists of 17 residues. The V gene end was trimmed by 0 bases and the J gene end by 1 base; junction bases not matched to a gene: 3. Germline V gene data show CDR1 as SGHRS and CDR2 as YFSETQ. CDR3 protein: CASSLGQGAGNTGELFF. CDR3 nucleotides: TGCGCCAGCAGCTTGGGACAGGGGGCAGGGAACACCGGGGAGCTGTTTTTT.

The CDR3 nucleotides read TGCGCCAGCAGATTTGCGGGAGAGGGCACAGATACGCAGTATTTT. Amino acids: CASRFAGEGTDTQYF. The chain joins TRBV5-1 to TRBJ2-3, with 7 nucleotides matching TRBD2. Germline CDR1 is SGHRS and CDR2 is YFSETQ. The CDR3 spans 15 residues. V gave up 5 bases and J gave up 1 base; unmatched junction bases: 7. The full variable domain, its missing parts supplied by reference TRBV5-1 and TRBJ2-3, is KAGVTQTPRYLIKTRGQQVTLSCSPISGHRSVSWYQQTPGQGLQFLFEYFSETQRNKGNFPGRFSGRQFSNSRSEMNVSTLELGDSALYLCASRFAGEGTDTQYFGPGTRLTVL.

The rearrangement links TRBV20-1 to TRBJ2-1; possibly TRBD2 for D (5 bases). Germline CDR1 reads DFQATT; CDR2 reads SNEGSKA (reference sequence). The CDR3 sequence is 14 residues long. The V end was cut by 3 bases, the J end by 6 bases, with 15 bases between. As DNA, the CDR3 is TGCAGTGCTAGTCTACGGGAAACCTTCAATGAGCAGTTCTTC. Amino acids: CSASLRETFNEQFF.

The chain links TRBV18 to TRBJ1-4; D unresolved. The V and J ends lost 3 bases and 7 bases respectively, with 15 bases between them. Germline CDR1 is KGHSH and CDR2 is LQKENI. There are 15 residues in the CDR3. CDR3: CASSPDNDGGEKLFF. In nucleotides, the CDR3 is TGTGCCAGCTCACCTGATAACGACGGTGGTGAAAAACTGTTTTTT.

This clone has just a few counts. The chain couples TRBV27 to TRBJ1-6, with D perhaps matching TRBD1 (5 bases). In germline, CDR1 is MNHEY, CDR2 SMNVEV (reference sequence). V lost 7 bases and J lost 2, with 15 bases in between. There are 16 residues in the CDR3. The CDR3 protein is CASTPGSGTYNSPLHF. CDR3 coding DNA: TGTGCCAGCACTCCAGGGAGCGGTACCTATAATTCACCCCTCCACTTT.

The chain has TRBV6-1 and TRBJ2-5, with 10 bases aligning to TRBD2. Germline values: CDR1 MNHNS, CDR2 SASEGT. This CDR3 is built from 15 residues. V lost 3 bases, J lost 2 bases, and 3 bases stayed unmatched. The CDR3 protein is CASSEASGGQETQYF. The DNA for the CDR3 is TGTGCCAGCAGTGAGGCTAGCGGGGGTCAAGAGACCCAGTACTTC.